This T cell receptor (beta chain) was captured by sequencing in a study of T cell responses to AZD1222 COVID-19 vaccine. Germline CDR1 and CDR2: SGHTA and FQGTGA. This CDR3 has 16 residues. V lost 4 bases to trimming and J lost 6 bases; unmatched junction nucleotides: 13. Only in-frame clones appear in the TCRdb table, and some are missing; sequencing was by immunoSEQ multiplex PCR. The data show 100,000 or so clones, 85% to 90% seen once. The clonotype comes from an adult in good health. The V call is TRBV7-3, the J call TRBJ1-2; 8 positions agree with TRBD1. Sequences were derived from peripheral blood, sampled on day 0 of AZD1222 vaccination. CDR3: CASSSGSTGGSHGYTF. In DNA form, the CDR3 reads TGTGCCAGCAGCTCGGGTAGCACAGGGGGAAGCCATGGCTACACCTTC.